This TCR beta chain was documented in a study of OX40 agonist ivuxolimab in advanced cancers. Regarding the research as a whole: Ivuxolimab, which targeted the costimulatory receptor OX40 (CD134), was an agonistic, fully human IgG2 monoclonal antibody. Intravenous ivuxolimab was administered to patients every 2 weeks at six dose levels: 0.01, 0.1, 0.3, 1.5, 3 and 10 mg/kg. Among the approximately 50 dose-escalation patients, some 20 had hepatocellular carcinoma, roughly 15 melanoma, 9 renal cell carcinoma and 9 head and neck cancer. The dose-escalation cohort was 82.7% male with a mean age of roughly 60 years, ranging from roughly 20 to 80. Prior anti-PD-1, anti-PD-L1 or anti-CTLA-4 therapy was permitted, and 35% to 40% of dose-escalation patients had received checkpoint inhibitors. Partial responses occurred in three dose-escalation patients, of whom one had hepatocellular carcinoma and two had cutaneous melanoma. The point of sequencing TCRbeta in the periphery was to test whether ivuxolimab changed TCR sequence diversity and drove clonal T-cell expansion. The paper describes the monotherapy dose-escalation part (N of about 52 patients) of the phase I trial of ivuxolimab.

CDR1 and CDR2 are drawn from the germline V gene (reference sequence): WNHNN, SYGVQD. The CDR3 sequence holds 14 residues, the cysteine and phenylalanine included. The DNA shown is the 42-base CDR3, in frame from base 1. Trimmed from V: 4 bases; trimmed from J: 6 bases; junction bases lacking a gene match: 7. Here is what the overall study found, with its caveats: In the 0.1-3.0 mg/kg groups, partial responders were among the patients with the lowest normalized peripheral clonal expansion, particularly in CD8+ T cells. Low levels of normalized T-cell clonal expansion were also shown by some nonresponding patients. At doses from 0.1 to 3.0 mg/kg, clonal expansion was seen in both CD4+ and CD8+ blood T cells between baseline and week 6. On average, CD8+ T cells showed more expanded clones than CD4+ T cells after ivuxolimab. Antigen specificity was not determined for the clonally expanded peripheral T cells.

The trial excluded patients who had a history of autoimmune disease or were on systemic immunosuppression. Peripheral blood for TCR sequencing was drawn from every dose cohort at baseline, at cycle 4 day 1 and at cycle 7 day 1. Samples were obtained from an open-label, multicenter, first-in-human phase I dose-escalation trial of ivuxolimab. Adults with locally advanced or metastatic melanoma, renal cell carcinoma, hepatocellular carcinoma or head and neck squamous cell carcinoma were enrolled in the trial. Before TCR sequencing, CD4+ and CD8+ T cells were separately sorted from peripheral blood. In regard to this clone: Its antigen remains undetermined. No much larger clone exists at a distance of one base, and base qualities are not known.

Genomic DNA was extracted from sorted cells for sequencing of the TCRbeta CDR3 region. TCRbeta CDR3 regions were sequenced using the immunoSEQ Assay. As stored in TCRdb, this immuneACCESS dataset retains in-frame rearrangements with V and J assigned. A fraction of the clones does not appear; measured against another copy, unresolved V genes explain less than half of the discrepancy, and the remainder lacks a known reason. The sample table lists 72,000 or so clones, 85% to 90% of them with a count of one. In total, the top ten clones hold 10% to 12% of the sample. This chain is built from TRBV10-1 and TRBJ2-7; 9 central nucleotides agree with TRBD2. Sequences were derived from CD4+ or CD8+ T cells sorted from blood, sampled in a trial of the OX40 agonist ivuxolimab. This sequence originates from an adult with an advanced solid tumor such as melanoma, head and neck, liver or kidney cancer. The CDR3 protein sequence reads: CASSVGSGSREQYF. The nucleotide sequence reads TGCGCCAGCAGTGTTGGTAGCGGGAGTCGCGAGCAGTACTTC.